This TCR beta chain was identified during a study of human T cells and chemical hapten exposure. This clonotype was seen a handful of times. Its antigen is unidentified. Study observations and caveats: Correlating positively with patch test score were the PT1 expanded TCR counts. Expanded TCRs showed more large CDR3 clusters than pre-sensitization or healthy control sets.

Indicated time point: pre-sensitization, week 0. The treatment here: therapeutic diphenylcyclopropenone sensitization with weekly scalp DPC. The starting material, unfractionated whole blood, was used for total RNA extraction. TCRdb called the RACE reads again in MiXCR, with one record for every CDR3 protein. Altogether tens of thousands of distinct CDR3 sequences are present, about 10% being singletons, with the ten largest covering 4.5% to 5.5%. Here the sequenced sample was whole blood, taken in connection with sensitization to the hapten diphenylcyclopropenone (DPC). The clonotype was recovered from a woman between 45 and 60 years old with alopecia areata. Some clones in this sample may be carry-over from other donors' samples.

CDR3 loop: CASKGRLLSGANVLTF. The CDR3, as DNA: TGTGCCAGCAAGGGCAGACTTCTCTCTGGGGCCAACGTCCTGACTTTC. The rearrangement links TRBV28 to TRBJ2-6, with D uncertain. Germline V lookup: CDR1 MDHEN, CDR2 SYDVKM. Trimming removed 7 bases from V and 0 bases from J, with 13 bases in between. The CDR3 covers 16 residues.